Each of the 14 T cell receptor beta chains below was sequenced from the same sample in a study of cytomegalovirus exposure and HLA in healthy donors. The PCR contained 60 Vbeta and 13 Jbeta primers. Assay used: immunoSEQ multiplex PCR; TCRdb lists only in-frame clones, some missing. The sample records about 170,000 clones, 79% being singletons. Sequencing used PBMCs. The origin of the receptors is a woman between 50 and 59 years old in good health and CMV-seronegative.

DNA for the CDR3: TGTGCCAGCAGTGAACGGGCCAGCGGAGCGAACACCGGGGAGCTGTTTTTT. It codes for CASSERASGANTGELFF. This sequence joins TRBV2 and TRBJ2-2, with D maybe TRBD2 (5 bases). The CDR3 consists of 17 residues. Germline assignment: CDR1 SNHLY and CDR2 FYNNEI. V lost 2 bases, J lost 0 bases, and 13 bases lay in between.

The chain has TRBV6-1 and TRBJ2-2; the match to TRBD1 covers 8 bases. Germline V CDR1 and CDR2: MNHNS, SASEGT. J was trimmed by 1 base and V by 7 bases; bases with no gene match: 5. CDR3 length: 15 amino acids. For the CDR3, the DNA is TGTGCCAGCACCTCCGGGACAGGGAACACCGGGGAGCTGTTTTTT. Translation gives CASTSGTGNTGELFF.

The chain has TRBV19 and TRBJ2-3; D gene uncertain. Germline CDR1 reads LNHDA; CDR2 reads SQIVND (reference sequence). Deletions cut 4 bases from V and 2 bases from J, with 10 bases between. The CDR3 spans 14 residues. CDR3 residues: CASSTRLDTDTQYF. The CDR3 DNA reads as TGTGCCAGTAGTACTCGACTCGACACAGATACGCAGTATTTT. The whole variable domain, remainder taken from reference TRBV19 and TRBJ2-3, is DGGITQSPKYLFRKEGQNVTLSCEQNLNHDAMYWYRQDPGQGLRLIYYSQIVNDFQKGDIAEGYSVSREKKESFPLTVTSAQKNPTAFYLCASSTRLDTDTQYFGPGTRLTVL.

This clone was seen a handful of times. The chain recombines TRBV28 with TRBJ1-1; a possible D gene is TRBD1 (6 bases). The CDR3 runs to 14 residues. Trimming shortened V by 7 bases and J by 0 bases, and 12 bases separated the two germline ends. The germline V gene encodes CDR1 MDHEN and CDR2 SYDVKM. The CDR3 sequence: CASIEGVMNTEAFF. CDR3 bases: TGTGCCAGCATAGAGGGGGTCATGAACACTGAAGCTTTCTTT.

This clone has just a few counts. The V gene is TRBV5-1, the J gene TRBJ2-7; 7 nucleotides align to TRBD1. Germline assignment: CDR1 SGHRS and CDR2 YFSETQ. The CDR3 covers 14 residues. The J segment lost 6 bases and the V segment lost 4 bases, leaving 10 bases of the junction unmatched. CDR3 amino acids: CASSIPGQRSEQYF. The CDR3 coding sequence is TGCGCCAGCAGCATACCGGGACAGCGATCCGAGCAGTACTTC.

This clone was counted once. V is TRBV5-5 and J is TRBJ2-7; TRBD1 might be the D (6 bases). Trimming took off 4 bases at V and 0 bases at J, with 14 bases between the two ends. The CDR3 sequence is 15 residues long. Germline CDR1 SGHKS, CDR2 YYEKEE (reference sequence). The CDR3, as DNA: TGTGCCAGCAGCACCTGGACAGCGACCTCCTACGAGCAGTACTTC. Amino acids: CASSTWTATSYEQYF.

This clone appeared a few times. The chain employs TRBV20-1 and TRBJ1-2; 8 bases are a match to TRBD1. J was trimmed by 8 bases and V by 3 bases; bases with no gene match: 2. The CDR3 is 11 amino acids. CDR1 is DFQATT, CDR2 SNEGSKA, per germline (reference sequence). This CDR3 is CSARDRAGYTF. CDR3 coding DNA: TGCAGTGCTAGGGACAGGGCCGGCTACACCTTC.

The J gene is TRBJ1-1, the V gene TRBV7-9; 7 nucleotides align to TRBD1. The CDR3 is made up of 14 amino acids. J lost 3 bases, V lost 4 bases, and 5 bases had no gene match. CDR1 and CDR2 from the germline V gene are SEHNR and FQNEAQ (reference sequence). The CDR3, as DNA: TGTGCCAGCAGCTCCAGGGGGAGCGACACTGAAGCTTTCTTT. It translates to CASSSRGSDTEAFF. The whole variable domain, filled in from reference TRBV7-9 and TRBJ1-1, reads DTGVSQNPRHKITKRGQNVTFRCDPISEHNRLYWYRQTLGQGPEFLTYFQNEAQLEKSRLLSDRFSAERPKGSFSTLEIQRTEQGDSAMYLCASSSRGSDTEAFFGQGTRLTVV.

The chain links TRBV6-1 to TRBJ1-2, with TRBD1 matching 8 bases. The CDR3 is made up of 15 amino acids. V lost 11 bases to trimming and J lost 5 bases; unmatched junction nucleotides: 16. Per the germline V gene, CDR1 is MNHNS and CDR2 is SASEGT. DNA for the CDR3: TGTGCCGGTCGGACTTTAGGACAGGGTCGATATGGCTACACCTTC. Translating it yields CAGRTLGQGRYGYTF.

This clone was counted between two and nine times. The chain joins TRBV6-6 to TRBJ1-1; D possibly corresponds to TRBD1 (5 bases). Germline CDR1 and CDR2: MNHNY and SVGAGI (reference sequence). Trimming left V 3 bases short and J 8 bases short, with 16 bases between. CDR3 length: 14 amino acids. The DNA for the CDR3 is TGTGCCAGCAGTTATAGTTTTACGCAGGGCGAAGCTTTCTTT. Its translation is CASSYSFTQGEAFF.

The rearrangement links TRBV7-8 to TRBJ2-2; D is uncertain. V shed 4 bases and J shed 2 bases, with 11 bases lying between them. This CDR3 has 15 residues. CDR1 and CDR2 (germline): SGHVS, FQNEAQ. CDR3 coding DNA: TGTGCCAGCAGCTCCCTTCCCTTCAACACCGGGGAGCTGTTTTTT. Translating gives CASSSLPFNTGELFF.

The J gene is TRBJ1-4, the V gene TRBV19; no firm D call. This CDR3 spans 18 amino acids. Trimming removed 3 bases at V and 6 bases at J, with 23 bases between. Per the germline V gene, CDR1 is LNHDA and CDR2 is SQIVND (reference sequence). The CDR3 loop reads CASSIARPRLPFYEKLFF. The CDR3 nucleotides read TGTGCCAGTAGTATTGCCCGCCCGCGTCTCCCCTTTTATGAAAAACTGTTTTTT.

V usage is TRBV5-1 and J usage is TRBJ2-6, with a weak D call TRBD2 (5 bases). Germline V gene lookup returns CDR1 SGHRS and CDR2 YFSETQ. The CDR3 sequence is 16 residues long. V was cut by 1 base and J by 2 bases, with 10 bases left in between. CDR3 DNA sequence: TGCGCCAGCAGCTTGCCGGGGAGCGCTGGGGCCAACGTCCTGACTTTC. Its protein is CASSLPGSAGANVLTF.

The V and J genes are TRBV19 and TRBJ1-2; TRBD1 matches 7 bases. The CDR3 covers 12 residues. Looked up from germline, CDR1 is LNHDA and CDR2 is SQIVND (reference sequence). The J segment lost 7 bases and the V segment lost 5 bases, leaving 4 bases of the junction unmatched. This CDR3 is CASSPDRAGYTF. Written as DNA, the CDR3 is TGTGCCAGTAGTCCCGACAGGGCTGGCTACACCTTC.